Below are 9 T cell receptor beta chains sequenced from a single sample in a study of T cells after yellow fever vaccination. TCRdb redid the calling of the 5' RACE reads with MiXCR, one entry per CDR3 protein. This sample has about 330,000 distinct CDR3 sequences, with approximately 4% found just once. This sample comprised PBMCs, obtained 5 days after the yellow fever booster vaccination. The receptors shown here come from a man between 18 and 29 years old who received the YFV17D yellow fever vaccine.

CDR3 amino acids: CASSLQSNTEAFF. The CDR3 DNA reads as TGTGCCAGCAGTTTACAAAGTAACACTGAAGCTTTCTTT. V usage is TRBV12-3 or TRBV12-4 and J usage is TRBJ1-1, with unresolved D. This CDR3 spans 13 amino acids. V was cut by 2 bases and J by 2 bases, with 6 bases left in between.

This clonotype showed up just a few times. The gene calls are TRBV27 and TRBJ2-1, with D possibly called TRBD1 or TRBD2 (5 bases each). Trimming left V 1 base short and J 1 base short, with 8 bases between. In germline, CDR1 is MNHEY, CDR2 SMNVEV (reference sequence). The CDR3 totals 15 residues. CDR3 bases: TGTGCCAGCAGTTTATTGGGGGATTCCTACAATGAGCAGTTCTTC. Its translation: CASSLLGDSYNEQFF.

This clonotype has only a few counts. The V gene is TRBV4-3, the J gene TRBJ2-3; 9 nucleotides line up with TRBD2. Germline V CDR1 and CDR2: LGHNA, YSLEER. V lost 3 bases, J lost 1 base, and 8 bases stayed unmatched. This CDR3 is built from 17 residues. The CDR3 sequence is CASSHRTAGGRTDTQYF. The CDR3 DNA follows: TGCGCCAGCAGCCACCGGACGGCGGGGGGGCGCACAGATACGCAGTATTTT.

The CDR3 reads CATARGAGDTGELFF. CDR3 coding DNA: TGTGCCACCGCCCGGGGGGCAGGGGACACCGGGGAGCTGTTTTTT. The rearrangement uses TRBV19 and TRBJ2-2; tentative D call: TRBD2 (7 bases). The germline CDR1 and CDR2 sequences are LNHDA and SQIVND (reference sequence). The V end lost 10 bases, the J end lost 3 bases, and 18 bases lay between the germline ends. The CDR3 consists of 15 residues. The full variable domain, in which reference TRBV19 and TRBJ2-2 provide the parts outside the CDR3, is DGGITQSPKYLFRKEGQNVTLSCEQNLNHDAMYWYRQDPGQGLRLIYYSQIVNDFQKGDIAEGYSVSREKKESFPLTVTSAQKNPTAFYLCATARGAGDTGELFFGEGSRLTVL.

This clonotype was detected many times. The DNA of the CDR3 is TGCGCCAGCAGCTTGCAGAGCGGGGGAAAGTACCAAGAGACCCAGTACTTC. Translation gives CASSLQSGGKYQETQYF. V is TRBV5-1 and J is TRBJ2-5; 8 nucleotides align to TRBD2. The CDR3 extends over 17 amino acids. CDR1 is SGHRS, CDR2 YFSETQ, per germline. The junction had 8 bases not matched to a gene; V was cut back by 1 base and J by 0 bases.

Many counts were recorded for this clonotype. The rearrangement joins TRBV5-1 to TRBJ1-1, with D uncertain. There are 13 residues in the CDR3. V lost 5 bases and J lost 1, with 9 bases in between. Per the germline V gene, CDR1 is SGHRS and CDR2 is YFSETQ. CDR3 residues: CASSPDGNTEAFF. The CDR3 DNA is TGCGCCAGCAGTCCGGACGGGAACACTGAAGCTTTCTTT.

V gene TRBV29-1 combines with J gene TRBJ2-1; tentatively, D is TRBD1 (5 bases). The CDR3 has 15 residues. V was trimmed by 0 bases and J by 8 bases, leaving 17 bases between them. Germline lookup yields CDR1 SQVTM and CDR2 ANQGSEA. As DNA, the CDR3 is TGCAGCGTTGAAGATCTTTGGACACCGGCCCATGAGCAGTTCTTC. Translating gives CSVEDLWTPAHEQFF.

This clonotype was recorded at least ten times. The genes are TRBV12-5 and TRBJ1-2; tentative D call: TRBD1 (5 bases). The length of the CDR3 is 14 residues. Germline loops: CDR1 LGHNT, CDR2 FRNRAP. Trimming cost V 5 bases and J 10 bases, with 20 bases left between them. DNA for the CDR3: TGTGCTAGTGGTGCCCAGGGTGGCCAGGAAGACTACACCTTC. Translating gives CASGAQGGQEDYTF.

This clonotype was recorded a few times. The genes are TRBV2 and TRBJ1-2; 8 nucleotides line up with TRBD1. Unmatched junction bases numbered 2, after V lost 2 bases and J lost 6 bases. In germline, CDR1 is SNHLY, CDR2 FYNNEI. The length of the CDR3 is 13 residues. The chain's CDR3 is CASSEQGADGYTF. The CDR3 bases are TGTGCCAGCAGTGAACAGGGGGCAGATGGCTACACCTTC.